A selection of T cell receptor beta chains follows, all from one sample in a study of control samples from healthy donors and cancer patients. The protocol was immunoSEQ multiplex PCR, while the TCRdb copy is restricted to in-frame clones and leaves out a portion. The sample records about 130,000 clones, 90% being singletons. Sequencing was performed on blood. The source is a young man in good health. The CDR3 runs from the conserved cysteine through the conserved F or W. Fields, in order: J gene, D gene, clone size, V gene, CDR3 DNA, CDR3 protein. A D gene is named only where the DNA matches it firmly. Size is omitted from some rows. Given values are once, few, many or a class for expanded clones.

j_gene: TRBJ2-1
d_gene: -
abundance: -
v_gene: TRBV7-6
CDR3nt: TGTGCCAGCAGCTTAGATAGCGCAGCATACAATGAGCAGTTCTTC
CDR3aa: CASSLDSAAYNEQFF

j_gene: TRBJ2-2
d_gene: -
abundance: few
v_gene: TRBV5-4
CDR3nt: TGTGCCAGCACCGTGGGAGGGGGTAACACCGGGGAGCTGTTTTTT
CDR3aa: CASTVGGGNTGELFF

j_gene: TRBJ1-4
d_gene: TRBD1
abundance: -
v_gene: TRBV19
CDR3nt: TGTGCCAGTAGTAGCAAGACAGGGTTTAATGAAAAACTGTTTTTT
CDR3aa: CASSSKTGFNEKLFF

j_gene: TRBJ1-3
d_gene: -
abundance: -
v_gene: TRBV30
CDR3nt: TGTGCCTGGAGTATCTCTGGAAACACCATATATTTT
CDR3aa: CAWSISGNTIYF

j_gene: TRBJ2-4
d_gene: -
abundance: -
v_gene: TRBV24-1
CDR3nt: TGTGCCACCAGTGGAACAGGGGGGGACATTCAGTACTTC
CDR3aa: CATSGTGGDIQYF

j_gene: TRBJ1-5
d_gene: -
abundance: -
v_gene: TRBV6-6
CDR3nt: TGTGCCAGCGAACAGGGCCTCAATCAGCCCCAGCATTTT
CDR3aa: CASEQGLNQPQHF

j_gene: TRBJ2-5
d_gene: TRBD2
abundance: -
v_gene: TRBV12-5
CDR3nt: TGTGCTAGTGCCAATAGCGGGGGGTACCAAGAGACCCAGTACTTC
CDR3aa: CASANSGGYQETQYF

j_gene: TRBJ1-6
d_gene: TRBD1
abundance: -
v_gene: TRBV5-1
CDR3nt: TGCGCCAGCAGCTCCGGGACAGGGTCTAGGGTACCCCTCCACTTT
CDR3aa: CASSSGTGSRVPLHF

j_gene: TRBJ1-1
d_gene: -
abundance: -
v_gene: TRBV7-8
CDR3nt: TGTGCCAGCAGCTGGGGGGGTAAGGACACTGAAGCTTTCTTT
CDR3aa: CASSWGGKDTEAFF

j_gene: TRBJ2-2
d_gene: -
abundance: -
v_gene: TRBV5-6
CDR3nt: TGTGCCAGCAGCCTTAACACCGGGGAGCTGTTTTTT
CDR3aa: CASSLNTGELFF

j_gene: TRBJ2-2
d_gene: -
abundance: -
v_gene: TRBV7-2
CDR3nt: TGTGCCAGCAGCTCGACGGCGAACACCGGGGAGCTGTTTTTT
CDR3aa: CASSSTANTGELFF

j_gene: TRBJ2-3
d_gene: -
abundance: -
v_gene: TRBV2
CDR3nt: TGTGCCAGCAGTGACCCTAGCGCGAGCACAGATACGCAGTATTTT
CDR3aa: CASSDPSASTDTQYF

j_gene: TRBJ1-2
d_gene: -
abundance: -
v_gene: TRBV11-2
CDR3nt: TGTGCCAGCAGCTTAGGGTATGGGACAAGTTTGGACTATGGCTACACCTTC
CDR3aa: CASSLGYGTSLDYGYTF

j_gene: TRBJ2-5
d_gene: TRBD2
abundance: -
v_gene: TRBV5-5
CDR3nt: TGTGCCAGCAGCTTTCCAAGCGGGGGGGGAGAGACCCAGTACTTC
CDR3aa: CASSFPSGGGETQYF

j_gene: TRBJ1-1
d_gene: TRBD1
abundance: -
v_gene: TRBV2
CDR3nt: TGTGCCAGCAGTATTGGGACAGTCAACACTGAAGCTTTCTTT
CDR3aa: CASSIGTVNTEAFF

j_gene: TRBJ1-6
d_gene: TRBD1
abundance: -
v_gene: TRBV6-5
CDR3nt: TGTGCCAGCAGTTACGACAGGGGCTCCTATAATTCACCCCTCCACTTT
CDR3aa: CASSYDRGSYNSPLHF

j_gene: TRBJ1-1
d_gene: -
abundance: -
v_gene: TRBV12-3/TRBV12-4
CDR3nt: TGTGCCAGCAGTTTTTGGCCCACTGAAGCTTTCTTT
CDR3aa: CASSFWPTEAFF

j_gene: TRBJ2-7
d_gene: TRBD1
abundance: -
v_gene: TRBV5-1
CDR3nt: TGCGCCAGCAGCCCACAGGGGATAGACGACGAGCAGTACTTC
CDR3aa: CASSPQGIDDEQYF

j_gene: TRBJ2-5
d_gene: TRBD2
abundance: -
v_gene: TRBV15
CDR3nt: TGTGCCACCAGCGGACCGACTAGCGGGAGAGAAGAGACCCAGTACTTC
CDR3aa: CATSGPTSGREETQYF

j_gene: TRBJ2-5
d_gene: TRBD2
abundance: -
v_gene: TRBV10-3
CDR3nt: TGTGCCATCAGTGACTCGCTAGCGGCGCAAGAGACCCAGTACTTC
CDR3aa: CAISDSLAAQETQYF

j_gene: TRBJ1-2
d_gene: -
abundance: few
v_gene: TRBV19
CDR3nt: TGTGCCAGTAGTGTCGGGGTCGGAACGCCCTATGGCTACACCTTC
CDR3aa: CASSVGVGTPYGYTF

j_gene: TRBJ1-2
d_gene: -
abundance: -
v_gene: TRBV10-3
CDR3nt: TGTGCCATCAGTGAGTCGAAGGGCCCGACGGAAGGCTACACCTTC
CDR3aa: CAISESKGPTEGYTF

j_gene: TRBJ1-5
d_gene: -
abundance: once
v_gene: TRBV16
CDR3nt: TGTGCCAGCAGCCAGGGCTATAGCAATCAGCCCCAGCATTTT
CDR3aa: CASSQGYSNQPQHF

j_gene: TRBJ2-3
d_gene: -
abundance: -
v_gene: TRBV11-3
CDR3nt: TGTGCCAGCAGCTTTGTGAGTGGAGATACGCAGTATTTT
CDR3aa: CASSFVSGDTQYF

j_gene: TRBJ1-5
d_gene: -
abundance: once
v_gene: TRBV28
CDR3nt: TGTGCCAGCAGTTGGGGGGGCCCGGGTCAGCCCCAGCATTTT
CDR3aa: CASSWGGPGQPQHF

j_gene: TRBJ2-1
d_gene: -
abundance: -
v_gene: TRBV19
CDR3nt: TGTGCCAGTATTTATTACAATGAGCAGTTCTTC
CDR3aa: CASIYYNEQFF

j_gene: TRBJ2-3
d_gene: -
abundance: -
v_gene: TRBV4-3
CDR3nt: TGCGCCAGCAGCCTGGGTGGTGACGCAGATACGCAGTATTTT
CDR3aa: CASSLGGDADTQYF

j_gene: TRBJ1-2
d_gene: -
abundance: few
v_gene: TRBV6-5
CDR3nt: TGTGCCAGCACCAGAGGGGACATCTCAAGGGGTGGCTACACCTTC
CDR3aa: CASTRGDISRGGYTF

j_gene: TRBJ2-3
d_gene: -
abundance: -
v_gene: TRBV7-7
CDR3nt: TGTGCTAGCAGCCGTGGGGGGCGGGGCAGCACAGATACGCAGTATTTT
CDR3aa: CASSRGGRGSTDTQYF

j_gene: TRBJ2-7
d_gene: TRBD1
abundance: -
v_gene: TRBV27
CDR3nt: TGTGCCAGCGGGACAGGGGTAGTCGAGCAGTACTTC
CDR3aa: CASGTGVVEQYF

j_gene: TRBJ1-1
d_gene: -
abundance: -
v_gene: TRBV21-1
CDR3nt: TGTGCCAGCACCCCAGGGGTGGCTTTCTTT
CDR3aa: CASTPGVAFF

j_gene: TRBJ2-3
d_gene: -
abundance: -
v_gene: TRBV7-9
CDR3nt: TGTGCCAGCAGCTCTGACCCAGGGACTTACGGGGTTAGCACAGATACGCAGTATTTT
CDR3aa: CASSSDPGTYGVSTDTQYF

j_gene: TRBJ2-3
d_gene: TRBD2
abundance: -
v_gene: TRBV3-1/TRBV3-2
CDR3nt: TGTGCCAGCAGCCAAGTAGCGGGGCCCACAGATACGCAGTATTTT
CDR3aa: CASSQVAGPTDTQYF

j_gene: TRBJ1-6
d_gene: -
abundance: -
v_gene: TRBV2
CDR3nt: TGTGCCAGTAAGGGGACGGAGAATTCACCCCTCCACTTT
CDR3aa: CASKGTENSPLHF

j_gene: TRBJ2-2
d_gene: -
abundance: once
v_gene: TRBV7-9
CDR3nt: TGTGCCAGCAGCCCGCTAAACACCGGGGAGCTGTTTTTT
CDR3aa: CASSPLNTGELFF

j_gene: TRBJ2-1
d_gene: TRBD2
abundance: -
v_gene: TRBV2
CDR3nt: TGTGCCAGCAGTGAGAAGGGACTAGCGAGGGAGTATGAGCAGTTCTTC
CDR3aa: CASSEKGLAREYEQFF

j_gene: TRBJ1-6
d_gene: -
abundance: -
v_gene: TRBV7-3
CDR3nt: TGTGCCAGCAGCTTAACCCAGAATTCACCCCTCCACTTT
CDR3aa: CASSLTQNSPLHF

j_gene: TRBJ1-5
d_gene: TRBD1
abundance: -
v_gene: TRBV7-2
CDR3nt: TGTGCCAGCAGCTTATCAGGGGGCGGGGGTCAGCCCCAGCATTTT
CDR3aa: CASSLSGGGGQPQHF

j_gene: TRBJ1-5
d_gene: -
abundance: -
v_gene: TRBV30
CDR3nt: TGTGCCTGGAGTTGGGCGGAGGATCAGCCCCAGCATTTT
CDR3aa: CAWSWAEDQPQHF